This entry features one T cell receptor beta chain sequence. Its specificity is not known. Ages of hyperthyroidism patients ran from 18 to 65, and their diagnoses were new, under 2 months' duration. These data belong to a study of Graves' ophthalmopathy and Graves' hyperthyroidism. Overall study results and limits: The study's model predicted ophthalmopathy progression at 70.59% sensitivity and about 72% specificity.

Germline CDR1 reads MNHNS; CDR2 reads SASEGT. This CDR3 comprises 15 residues. Trimming removed 3 bases at V and 5 bases at J, with 16 bases between. TCR beta CDR3 amplification used RNA transcripts. An opening RT-PCR round employed HTBI primers and preceded a second-round multiplex PCR. TCRdb used MiXCR to reprocess the multiplex PCR reads, holding one entry per CDR3 protein. In the table there are some 360,000 distinct CDR3 sequences, approximately 18% of which are singletons. This chain joins TRBV6-1 and TRBJ2-5, with D possibly TRBD1 on 6 matching bases. This receptor was obtained from an adult woman with stable Graves' hyperthyroidism. Sequenced sample: peripheral blood. The CDR3 sequence is CASSDDRGNWETQYF. CDR3 sequence (DNA): TGTGCCAGCAGTGATGATAGGGGGAATTGGGAGACCCAGTACTTC.